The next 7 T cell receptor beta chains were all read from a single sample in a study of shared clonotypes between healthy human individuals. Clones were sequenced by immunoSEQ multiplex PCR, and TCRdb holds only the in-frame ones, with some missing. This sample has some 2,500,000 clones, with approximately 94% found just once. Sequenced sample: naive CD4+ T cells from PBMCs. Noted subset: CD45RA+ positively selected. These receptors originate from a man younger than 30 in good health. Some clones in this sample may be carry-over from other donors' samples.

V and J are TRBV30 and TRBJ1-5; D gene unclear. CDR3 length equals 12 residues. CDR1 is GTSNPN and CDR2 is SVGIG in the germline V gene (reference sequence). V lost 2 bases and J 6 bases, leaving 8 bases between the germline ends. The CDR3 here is CAWSPGRQPQHF. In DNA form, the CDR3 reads TGTGCCTGGAGTCCTGGCCGTCAGCCCCAGCATTTT.

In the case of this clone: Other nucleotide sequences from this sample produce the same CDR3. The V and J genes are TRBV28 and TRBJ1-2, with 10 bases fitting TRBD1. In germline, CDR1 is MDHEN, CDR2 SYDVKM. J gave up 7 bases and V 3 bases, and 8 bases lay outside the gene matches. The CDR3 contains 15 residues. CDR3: CASSFSDRGRVGYTF. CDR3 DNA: TGTGCCAGCAGTTTTTCCGACAGGGGGCGGGTTGGCTACACCTTC.

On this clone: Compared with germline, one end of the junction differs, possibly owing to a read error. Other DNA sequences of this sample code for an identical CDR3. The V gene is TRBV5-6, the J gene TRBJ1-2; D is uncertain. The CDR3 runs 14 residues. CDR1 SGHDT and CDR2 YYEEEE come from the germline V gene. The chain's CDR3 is CASSLAGTNYGYTF. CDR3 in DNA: TGTGCCAGTAGCTTGGCCGGGACTAACTATGGCTACACCTTC.

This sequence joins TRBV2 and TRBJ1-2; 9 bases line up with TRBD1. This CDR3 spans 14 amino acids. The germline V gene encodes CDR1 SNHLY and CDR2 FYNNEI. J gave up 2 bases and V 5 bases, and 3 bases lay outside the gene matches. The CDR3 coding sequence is TGTGCCAGCAGTAAGGGGACAGGGAACTATGGCTACACCTTC. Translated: CASSKGTGNYGYTF.

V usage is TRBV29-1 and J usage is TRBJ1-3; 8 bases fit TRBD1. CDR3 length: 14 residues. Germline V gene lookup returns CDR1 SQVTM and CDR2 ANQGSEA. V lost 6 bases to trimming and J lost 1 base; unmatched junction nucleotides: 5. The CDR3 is CSVRGRQSGNTIYF. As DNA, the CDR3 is TGCAGCGTCAGGGGGCGCCAATCTGGAAACACCATATATTTT.

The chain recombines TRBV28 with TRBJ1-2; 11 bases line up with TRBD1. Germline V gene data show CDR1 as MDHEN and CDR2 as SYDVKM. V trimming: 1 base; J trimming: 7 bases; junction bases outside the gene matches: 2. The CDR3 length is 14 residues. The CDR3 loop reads CASSLSGTGGGYTF. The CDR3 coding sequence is TGTGCCAGCAGTTTATCCGGGACAGGGGGTGGCTACACCTTC.

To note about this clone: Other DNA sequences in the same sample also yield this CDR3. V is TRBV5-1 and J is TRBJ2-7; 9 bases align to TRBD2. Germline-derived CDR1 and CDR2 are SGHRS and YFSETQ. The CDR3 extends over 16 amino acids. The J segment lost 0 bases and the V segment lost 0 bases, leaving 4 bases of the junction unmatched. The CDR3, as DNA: TGCGCCAGCAGCTTGGCGGGGCGGGAGGGCTCCTACGAGCAGTACTTC. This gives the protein CASSLAGREGSYEQYF.